The rows below give T cell receptor beta chains drawn from one sample of a study of blood T cell repertoires in COVID-19. Data came from immunoSEQ multiplex PCR; TCRdb stores just in-frame clones and leaves some out. The table includes about 220,000 clones, about nine tenths detected once. Sequenced sample: PBMCs or T cells enriched from blood (not recorded which). The receptors originated from a woman aged 40 to 49 with acute COVID-19. CDR3s include the opening cysteine and the closing phenylalanine or tryptophan. The D gene is left open where the match is weak. Clone size is stated in some rows and not others, as once, few, many or a class when expanded.

size	V	J	length	D	DNA	CDR3
once	TRBV5-1	TRBJ1-2	15	TRBD1	TGCGCCAGCAGCCCGTACTCGGGACAGGGGTATGGCTACACCTTC	CASSPYSGQGYGYTF
.	TRBV4-1	TRBJ1-2	15	.	TGCGCCAGCAGCCAAGGACGACGGAGTAACTATGGCTACACCTTC	CASSQGRRSNYGYTF
.	TRBV5-1	TRBJ2-5	14	TRBD2	TGCGCCAGCAGCCCGGGGGGGTTCCAAGAGACCCAGTACTTC	CASSPGGFQETQYF
.	TRBV7-9	TRBJ1-4	14	.	TGTGCCAGCAGCTTGGACAGATCTAATGAAAAACTGTTTTTT	CASSLDRSNEKLFF
.	TRBV6-6	TRBJ1-1	14	.	TGTGCCAGCAGTACTACCAGGGTTAACACTGAAGCTTTCTTT	CASSTTRVNTEAFF
.	TRBV6-5	TRBJ1-2	14	.	TGTGCCAGCAGTTACCGGGCAGGGAACTATGGCTACACCTTC	CASSYRAGNYGYTF
.	TRBV27	TRBJ2-7	19	TRBD1	TGTGCCAGCAGGAGGTTCGGGACAGGGGATTCAAGGGGGACAAGCGAGCAGTACTTC	CASRRFGTGDSRGTSEQYF
few	TRBV24-1	TRBJ2-5	13	.	TGTGCCACCAGTGACGGTTCTCTGGAGACCCAGTACTTC	CATSDGSLETQYF
.	TRBV4-3	TRBJ2-7	15	TRBD2	TGCGCCAGCAGCCCGGGAGCGGGGAGCTCCTACGAGCAGTACTTC	CASSPGAGSSYEQYF
.	TRBV7-6	TRBJ2-3	18	TRBD1	TGTGCCAGCAGCGACAATATAGGGACAGGGATTAGCACAGATACGCAGTATTTT	CASSDNIGTGISTDTQYF
.	TRBV10-3	TRBJ1-1	13	TRBD1	TGTGCCATGGCCGGGACAGGGGTCGGTGAAGCTTTCTTT	CAMAGTGVGEAFF
.	TRBV4-3	TRBJ1-5	14	.	TGCGCCAGCAGCCAGAATCTGGGGCGTCAGCCCCAGCATTTT	CASSQNLGRQPQHF
.	TRBV27	TRBJ1-1	14	.	TGTGCCAGCAGTTTATCGCGGGGGAACACTGAAGCTTTCTTT	CASSLSRGNTEAFF
.	TRBV18	TRBJ2-6	18	TRBD2	TGTGCCAGCTCACCAGCAACGGGGGGGCCCTCTGGGGCCAACGTCCTGACTTTC	CASSPATGGPSGANVLTF
.	TRBV6-2/TRBV6-3	TRBJ1-5	18	.	TGTGCCAGCAGTTACACCGTCGGGGTACGAGGGAGCAATCAGCCCCAGCATTTT	CASSYTVGVRGSNQPQHF
.	TRBV9	TRBJ1-1	14	.	TGTGCCAGCAGCGCAGGACAGAAGAACACTGAAGCTTTCTTT	CASSAGQKNTEAFF
.	TRBV29-1	TRBJ2-1	12	TRBD1	TGCAGCGTTGAGGGACAGGGAAATGAGCAGTTCTTC	CSVEGQGNEQFF
.	TRBV7-9	TRBJ1-1	16	TRBD1	TGTGCCAGCAGCTACTACAGGGAGCGGCAGGGGGCTGAAGCTTTCTTT	CASSYYRERQGAEAFF
.	TRBV2	TRBJ2-4	17	.	TGTGCCAGCAGTGTAGGGCTAGGACAGCTAGCCAAAAACATTCAGTACTTC	CASSVGLGQLAKNIQYF
.	TRBV7-6	TRBJ2-5	16	.	TGTGCCAGCAGCAAAGAGGGTGGTAGCGGCCTAAAGACCCAGTACTTC	CASSKEGGSGLKTQYF
.	TRBV7-2	TRBJ2-7	15	TRBD1	TGTGCCAGCAGCTTAGAAGGGACAGGGATCTACGAGCAGTACTTC	CASSLEGTGIYEQYF
few	TRBV5-4	TRBJ2-7	12	.	TGTGCCAGCATTGGGAGCTCCTACGAGCAGTACTTC	CASIGSSYEQYF
.	TRBV6-4	TRBJ2-1	18	TRBD2	TGTGCCAGCAGTCAAATTACCCTGACTAGCGGGGTTACTAATGAGCAGTTCTTC	CASSQITLTSGVTNEQFF
.	TRBV12-1	TRBJ1-3	17	.	TGTGCCAGCAGGAAGGACAGGGCCATATCGGCTGGAAACACCATATATTTT	CASRKDRAISAGNTIYF
once	TRBV18	TRBJ1-1	14	TRBD1	TGTGCCAGCTCAACCGGCGGGACAGGAACTGAAGCTTTCTTT	CASSTGGTGTEAFF
.	TRBV19	TRBJ2-5	15	TRBD2	TGTGCCAGTAGTATAAGTCTAGCGGGGGGAGAGACCCAGTACTTC	CASSISLAGGETQYF